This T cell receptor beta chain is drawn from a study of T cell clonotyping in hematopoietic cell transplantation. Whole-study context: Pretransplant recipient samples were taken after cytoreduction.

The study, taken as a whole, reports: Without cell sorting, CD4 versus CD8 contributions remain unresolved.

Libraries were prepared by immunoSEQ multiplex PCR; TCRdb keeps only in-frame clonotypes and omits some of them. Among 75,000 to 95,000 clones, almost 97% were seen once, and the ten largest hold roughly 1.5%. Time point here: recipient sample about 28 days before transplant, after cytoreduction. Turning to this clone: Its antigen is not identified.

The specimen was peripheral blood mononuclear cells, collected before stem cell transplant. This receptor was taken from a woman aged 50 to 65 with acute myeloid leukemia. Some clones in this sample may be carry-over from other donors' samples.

The CDR3 DNA sequence: TGTGCCAGCAGGCTAGCGAGCACAGATACGCAGTATTTT. Its translation: CASRLASTDTQYF. The V gene is TRBV6-5, the J gene TRBJ2-3; tentative D call: TRBD2 (6 bases). The CDR3 has 13 residues. Trimming removed 6 bases at V and 0 bases at J, with 7 bases between. The germline V gene encodes CDR1 MNHEY and CDR2 SVGAGI.